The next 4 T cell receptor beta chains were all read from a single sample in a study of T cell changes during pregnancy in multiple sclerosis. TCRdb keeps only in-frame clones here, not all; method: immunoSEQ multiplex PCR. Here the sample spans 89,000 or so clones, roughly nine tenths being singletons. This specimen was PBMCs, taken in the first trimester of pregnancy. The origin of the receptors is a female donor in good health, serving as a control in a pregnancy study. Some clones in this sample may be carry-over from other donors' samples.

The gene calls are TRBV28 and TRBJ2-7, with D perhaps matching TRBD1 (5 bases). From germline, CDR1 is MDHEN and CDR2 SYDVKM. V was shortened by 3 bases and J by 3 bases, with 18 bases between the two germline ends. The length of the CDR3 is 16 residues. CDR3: CASSFGVGRADYEQYF. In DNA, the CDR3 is TGTGCCAGCAGTTTTGGAGTGGGGCGAGCTGACTACGAGCAGTACTTC. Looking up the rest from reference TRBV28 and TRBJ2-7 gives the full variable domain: DVKVTQSSRYLVKRTGEKVFLECVQDMDHENMFWYRQDPGLGLRLIYFSYDVKMKEKGDIPEGYSVSREKKERFSLILESASTNQTSMYLCASSFGVGRADYEQYFGPGTRLTVT.

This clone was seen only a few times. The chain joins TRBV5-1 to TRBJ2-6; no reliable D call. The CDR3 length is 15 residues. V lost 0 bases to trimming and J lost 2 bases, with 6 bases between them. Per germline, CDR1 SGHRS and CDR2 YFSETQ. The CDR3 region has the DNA TGCGCCAGCAGCTTGGGAAGCCCTGGGGCCAACGTCCTGACTTTC. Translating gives CASSLGSPGANVLTF.

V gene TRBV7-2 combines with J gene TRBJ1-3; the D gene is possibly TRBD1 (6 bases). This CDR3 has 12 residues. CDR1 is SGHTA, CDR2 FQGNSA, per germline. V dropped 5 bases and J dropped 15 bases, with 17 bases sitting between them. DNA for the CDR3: TGTGCCAGCAGCCCTAAAACCGGGACAAAATATTTT. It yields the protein CASSPKTGTKYF.

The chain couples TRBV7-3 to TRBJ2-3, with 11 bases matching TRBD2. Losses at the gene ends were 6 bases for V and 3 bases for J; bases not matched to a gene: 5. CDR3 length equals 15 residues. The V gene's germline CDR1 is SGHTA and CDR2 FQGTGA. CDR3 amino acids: CASSRTSGSTDTQYF. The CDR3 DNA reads TGTGCCAGCAGTCGCACTAGCGGGAGTACAGATACGCAGTATTTT.